Listed below are T cell receptor beta chains from one sample, sequenced in a study of CD8+ T cells in alopecia areata. Only in-frame clones appear in the TCRdb table, and some are missing; sequencing was by immunoSEQ multiplex PCR. The profile covers 150,000 to 200,000 clones, with 50% to 60% appearing a single time and approximately 15% taken by the ten largest. The material was CD4+ T cells sorted from blood, obtained at week 0. The source is a human donor with alopecia areata. Each CDR3 is given with its conserved first and last residue. D genes are given only for firm matches. Some rows have no size entry. The others give once, few or many, or a class for an expanded clone.

D gene	V gene	J gene	clone size	CDR3 protein	CDR3 DNA
TRBD1	TRBV29-1	TRBJ1-5	.	CSVALQGGNNQPQHF	TGCAGCGTAGCCCTCCAGGGGGGAAACAATCAGCCCCAGCATTTT
.	TRBV28	TRBJ2-4	.	CASSSGGSGKNIQYF	TGTGCCAGCAGTTCAGGGGGGTCGGGCAAAAACATTCAGTACTTC
.	TRBV25-1	TRBJ1-4	.	CASSDRRNEKLFF	TGTGCCAGCAGTGACAGACGCAATGAAAAACTGTTTTTT
.	TRBV28	TRBJ2-5	once	CASSKSQGSQETQYF	TGTGCCAGCAGCAAAAGCCAGGGTAGCCAAGAGACCCAGTACTTC
.	TRBV2	TRBJ1-2	many	CASSPTGINGYTF	TGTGCCAGCAGCCCCACAGGAATTAATGGCTACACCTTC
TRBD1	TRBV29-1	TRBJ1-1	.	CSVGGGVDTEAFF	TGCAGCGTTGGAGGGGGCGTCGACACTGAAGCTTTCTTT
.	TRBV27	TRBJ2-7	few	CASSLKGVHYEQYF	TGTGCCAGCAGTTTAAAGGGGGTCCACTACGAGCAGTACTTC
.	TRBV5-6	TRBJ2-7	few	CASSLAPPAQGVSEQYF	TGTGCCAGCAGCTTGGCCCCACCGGCACAGGGCGTGTCCGAGCAGTACTTC
.	TRBV5-1	TRBJ2-2	few	CASSLENAGELFF	TGCGCCAGCAGCTTGGAGAATGCCGGGGAGCTGTTTTTT
.	TRBV11-2	TRBJ1-1	.	CASSLDSLRVAEAFF	TGTGCCAGCAGCTTAGATTCTCTCAGGGTGGCTGAAGCTTTCTTT
.	TRBV5-1	TRBJ2-3	.	CASSSLGTSTDTQYF	TGCGCCAGCAGCTCCCTGGGGACATCGACAGATACGCAGTATTTT
.	TRBV30	TRBJ2-3	.	CAWENTDTQYF	TGTGCCTGGGAGAACACAGATACGCAGTATTTT
.	TRBV5-1	TRBJ2-7	.	CASSLDNEQYF	TGCGCCAGCAGCTTGGATAACGAGCAGTACTTC
.	TRBV7-2	TRBJ1-5	.	CASSLGSNEPQHF	TGTGCCAGCAGCTTAGGGTCGAATGAGCCCCAGCATTTT
TRBD1	TRBV27	TRBJ1-6	.	CASLGQGGNNSPLHF	TGTGCCAGCCTCGGGCAGGGGGGGAATAATTCACCCCTCCACTTT
.	TRBV29-1	TRBJ1-3	.	CSAVQGPGNTIYF	TGCAGCGCCGTACAGGGACCTGGAAACACCATATATTTT
.	TRBV30	TRBJ2-3	.	CAWSVFTGSPDTQYF	TGTGCCTGGAGTGTCTTCACAGGGTCCCCAGATACGCAGTATTTT
TRBD2	TRBV7-9	TRBJ2-3	.	CASSRTSGGRTDTQYF	TGTGCCAGCAGCCGGACTAGCGGGGGGCGCACAGATACGCAGTATTTT
.	TRBV25-1	TRBJ2-2	.	CASSESVRHTGELFF	TGTGCCAGCAGTGAATCGGTCAGACACACCGGGGAGCTGTTTTTT
.	TRBV29-1	TRBJ2-5	.	CSVNGGPGETQYF	TGCAGCGTCAACGGGGGACCCGGAGAGACCCAGTACTTC
TRBD2	TRBV30	TRBJ2-1	.	CAWSVLRGSYNEQFF	TGTGCCTGGAGTGTCCTGCGGGGGTCTTACAATGAGCAGTTCTTC
.	TRBV30	TRBJ2-4	few	CAWSVPGAGLAKNIQYF	TGTGCCTGGAGTGTACCGGGGGCGGGGCTAGCCAAAAACATTCAGTACTTC
TRBD2	TRBV29-1	TRBJ2-3	.	CSVEGRGTQYF	TGCAGCGTTGAGGGGAGGGGTACGCAGTATTTT
.	TRBV30	TRBJ2-7	.	CACPSVRGSVYEQYF	TGTGCCTGCCCCTCTGTTAGGGGGTCAGTCTACGAGCAGTACTTC
.	TRBV29-1	TRBJ1-2	.	CSVLQGDYGYTF	TGCAGCGTCTTACAGGGCGACTATGGCTACACCTTC
.	TRBV9	TRBJ2-3	.	CASNPWGDTQYF	TGTGCCAGCAACCCATGGGGAGATACGCAGTATTTT
.	TRBV5-1	TRBJ2-5	.	CASSSQETQYF	TGCGCCAGCAGCTCCCAAGAGACCCAGTACTTC
.	TRBV11-3	TRBJ2-5	few	CASSLTGTQYF	TGTGCCAGCAGCTTAACGGGGACCCAGTACTTC
.	TRBV4-1	TRBJ1-1	many	CASSPIGRVMNTEAFF	TGCGCCAGCAGCCCCATCGGCCGAGTGATGAACACTGAAGCTTTCTTT
.	TRBV15	TRBJ2-5	.	CATSIYQKEKTQYF	TGTGCCACCAGCATATATCAAAAAGAAAAGACCCAGTACTTC
.	TRBV11-3	TRBJ2-2	.	CASSPGGRGTGELFF	TGTGCCAGCAGCCCGGGTGGGCGCGGCACCGGGGAGCTGTTTTTT
.	TRBV11-2	TRBJ1-2	.	CASSSEGYGYTF	TGTGCCAGCAGCTCAGAGGGCTATGGCTACACCTTC
TRBD2	TRBV29-1	TRBJ2-7	once	CSGGTGGEQYF	TGCAGCGGAGGAACGGGAGGCGAGCAGTACTTC
TRBD2	TRBV5-1	TRBJ2-5	.	CASSLLGTSGGQETQYF	TGCGCCAGCAGCTTGTTAGGGACTAGCGGGGGCCAAGAGACCCAGTACTTC
.	TRBV23-1	TRBJ2-7	.	CASRRRVGGNEQYF	TGCGCCAGCAGGCGGAGGGTAGGGGGCAACGAGCAGTACTTC